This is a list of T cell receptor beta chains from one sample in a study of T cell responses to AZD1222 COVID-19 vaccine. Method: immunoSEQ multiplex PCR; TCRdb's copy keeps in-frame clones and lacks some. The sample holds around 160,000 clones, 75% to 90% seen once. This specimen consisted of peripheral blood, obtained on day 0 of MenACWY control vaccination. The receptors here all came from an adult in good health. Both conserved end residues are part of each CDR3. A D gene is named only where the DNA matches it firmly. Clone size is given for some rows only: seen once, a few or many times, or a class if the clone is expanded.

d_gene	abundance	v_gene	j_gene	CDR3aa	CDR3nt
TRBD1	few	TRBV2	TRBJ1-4	CASSDHRGLEKLFF	TGTGCCAGCAGTGACCACAGGGGGCTTGAAAAACTGTTTTTT
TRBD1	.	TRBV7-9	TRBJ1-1	CASSYTGAATEAFF	TGTGCCAGCAGCTATACAGGGGCTGCGACTGAAGCTTTCTTT
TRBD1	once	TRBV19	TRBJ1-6	CASGSQGANSPLHF	TGTGCCAGTGGTTCACAGGGGGCTAATTCACCCCTCCACTTT
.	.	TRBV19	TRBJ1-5	CASSPSGGEGNQPQHF	TGTGCCAGTAGTCCCTCGGGGGGCGAAGGCAATCAGCCCCAGCATTTT
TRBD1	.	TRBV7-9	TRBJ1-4	CASSLAPGGEKLFF	TGTGCCAGCAGCTTAGCCCCAGGGGGTGAAAAACTGTTTTTT
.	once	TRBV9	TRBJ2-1	CASSVGGQSYNEQFF	TGTGCCAGCAGCGTCGGAGGGCAGAGCTACAATGAGCAGTTCTTC
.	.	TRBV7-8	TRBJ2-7	CASSLGSYEQYF	TGTGCCAGCAGCCTAGGCAGCTACGAGCAGTACTTC
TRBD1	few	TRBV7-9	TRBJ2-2	CASSPGTGWNTGELFF	TGTGCCAGCAGCCCCGGGACAGGGTGGAACACCGGGGAGCTGTTTTTT
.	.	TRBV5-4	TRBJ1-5	CASSKGAGVDQPQHF	TGTGCCAGCAGCAAAGGAGCAGGGGTGGATCAGCCCCAGCATTTT
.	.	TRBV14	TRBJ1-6	CASSRIGDSPLHF	TGTGCCAGCAGCCGAATCGGGGATTCACCCCTCCACTTT
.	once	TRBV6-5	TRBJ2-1	CASSSRGGLTYNEQFF	TGTGCCAGCAGTTCCCGAGGGGGGCTAACCTACAATGAGCAGTTCTTC
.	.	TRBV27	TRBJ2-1	CASSYYEGGPEQFF	TGTGCCAGCAGTTACTATGAGGGGGGGCCCGAGCAGTTCTTC
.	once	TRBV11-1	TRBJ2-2	CASSLERYTGELFF	TGTGCCAGCAGCTTGGAGAGGTACACCGGGGAGCTGTTTTTT
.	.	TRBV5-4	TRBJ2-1	CASSLLVTNSLTEQFF	TGTGCCAGCAGCTTACTAGTGACTAACTCTTTAACTGAGCAGTTCTTC
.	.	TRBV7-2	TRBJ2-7	CASSSNGQNEQYF	TGTGCCAGCAGCTCTAACGGGCAGAACGAGCAGTACTTC
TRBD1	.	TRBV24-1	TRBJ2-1	CATSELGQGEQFF	TGTGCCACCAGTGAATTGGGACAGGGCGAGCAGTTCTTC
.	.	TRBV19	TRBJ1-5	CASSRPGVSNQPQHF	TGTGCCAGTAGTCGTCCAGGGGTCAGCAATCAGCCCCAGCATTTT
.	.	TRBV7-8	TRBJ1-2	CASSPETVPYGYTF	TGTGCCAGCAGCCCCGAGACTGTGCCGTATGGCTACACCTTC
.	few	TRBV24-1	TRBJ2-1	CATSDSQGSKFF	TGTGCCACCAGTGATTCCCAGGGGTCGAAGTTCTTC
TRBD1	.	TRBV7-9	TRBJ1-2	CASRETGGGASYGYTF	TGTGCCAGCAGAGAGACGGGAGGGGGCGCTAGCTATGGCTACACCTTC
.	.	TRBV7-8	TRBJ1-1	CASSLRMGTEAFF	TGTGCCAGCAGCCTGCGGATGGGGACTGAAGCTTTCTTT
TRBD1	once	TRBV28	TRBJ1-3	CASKPTGAAGNTIYF	TGTGCCAGCAAACCAACAGGGGCGGCTGGAAACACCATATATTTT
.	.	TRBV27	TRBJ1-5	CASSLGTSNQPQHF	TGTGCCAGCAGTTTGGGGACTAGCAATCAGCCCCAGCATTTT
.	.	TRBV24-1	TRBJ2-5	CATSVGGPQETQYF	TGTGCCACCAGTGTGGGTGGTCCACAAGAGACCCAGTACTTC
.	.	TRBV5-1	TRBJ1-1	CASSLVGFGEAFF	TGCGCCAGCAGCCTCGTTGGGTTTGGTGAAGCTTTCTTT
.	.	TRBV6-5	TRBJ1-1	CASSRSWGMNTEAFF	TGTGCCAGCAGTCGTTCATGGGGTATGAACACTGAAGCTTTCTTT
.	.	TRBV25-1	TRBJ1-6	CASSESKGANSPLHF	TGTGCCAGCAGTGAATCGAAAGGGGCTAATTCACCCCTCCACTTT
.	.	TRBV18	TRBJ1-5	CASSPPGQPQHF	TGTGCCAGCTCACCACCAGGTCAGCCCCAGCATTTT
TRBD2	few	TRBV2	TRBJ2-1	CASTGRTSAGGGLNEQFF	TGTGCCAGCACCGGAAGGACTAGCGCGGGGGGAGGTCTCAATGAGCAGTTCTTC
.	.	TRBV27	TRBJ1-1	CASSVSGPGTEAFF	TGTGCCAGCAGCGTTTCGGGGCCCGGCACTGAAGCTTTCTTT
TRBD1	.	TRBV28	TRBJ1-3	CASSLQQGANTIYF	TGTGCCAGCAGTTTACAACAGGGGGCAAACACCATATATTTT
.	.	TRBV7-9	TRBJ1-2	CASSPGTTFYTF	TGTGCCAGCAGCCCCGGGACAACCTTCTACACCTTC
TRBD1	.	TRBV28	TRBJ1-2	CASSPGQDHGYTF	TGTGCCAGCAGCCCGGGACAGGATCATGGCTACACCTTC
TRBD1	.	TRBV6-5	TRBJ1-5	CASNRQGSNQPQHF	TGTGCCAGCAATAGACAGGGATCAAATCAGCCCCAGCATTTT
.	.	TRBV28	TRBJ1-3	CASQRGGNTIYF	TGTGCCAGCCAGCGGGGGGGAAACACCATATATTTT
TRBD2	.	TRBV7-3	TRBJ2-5	CASSPHGGGGETQYF	TGCGCCAGCAGTCCCCACGGGGGGGGAGGAGAGACCCAGTACTTC
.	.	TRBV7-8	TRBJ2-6	CASSRGFGANVLTF	TGTGCCAGCAGCAGGGGTTTCGGGGCCAACGTCCTGACTTTC
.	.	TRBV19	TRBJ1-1	CASSPRLNTEAFF	TGTGCCAGTAGCCCGCGACTGAACACTGAAGCTTTCTTT
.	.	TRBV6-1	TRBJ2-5	CASSEARSTRTQYF	TGTGCCAGCAGTGAAGCCCGGAGTACCAGAACCCAGTACTTC
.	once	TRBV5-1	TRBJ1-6	CAQPRGGALPYNSPLHF	TGCGCCCAACCCCGGGGGGGAGCCCTTCCCTATAATTCACCCCTCCACTTT
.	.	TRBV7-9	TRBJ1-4	CASSLAGVNEKLFF	TGTGCCAGCAGCTTAGCAGGGGTTAATGAAAAACTGTTTTTT
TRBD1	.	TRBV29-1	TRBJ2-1	CSVAEDREPLNFNEQFF	TGCAGCGTTGCGGAGGACAGGGAACCCCTAAATTTTAATGAGCAGTTCTTC
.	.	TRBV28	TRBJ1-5	CASSPMARNQPQHF	TGTGCCAGCAGTCCGATGGCTAGGAATCAGCCCCAGCATTTT
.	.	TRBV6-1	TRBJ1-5	CASSEGLDVQPQHF	TGTGCCAGCAGTGAAGGGTTAGACGTTCAGCCCCAGCATTTT
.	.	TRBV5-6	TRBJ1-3	CASSQDHTIYF	TGTGCCAGCAGCCAGGATCACACCATATATTTT
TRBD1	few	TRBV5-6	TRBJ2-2	CASSLRPRQGGGELFF	TGTGCCAGCAGCTTGCGGCCTAGACAGGGTGGCGGGGAGCTGTTTTTT
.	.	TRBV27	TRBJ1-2	CASSWSNRAANYGYTF	TGTGCCAGCAGTTGGTCGAACAGGGCAGCGAACTATGGCTACACCTTC
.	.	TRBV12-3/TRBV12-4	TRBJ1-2	CASSLAQGIGYTF	TGTGCCAGCAGTTTAGCCCAGGGCATAGGCTACACCTTC
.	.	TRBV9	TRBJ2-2	CASSPTANTGELFF	TGTGCCAGCAGCCCGACGGCGAACACCGGGGAGCTGTTTTTT
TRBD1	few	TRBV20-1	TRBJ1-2	CSASDRGNYGYTF	TGCAGTGCGAGTGACAGGGGGAACTATGGCTACACCTTC
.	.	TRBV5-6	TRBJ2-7	CASSLAVSYEQYF	TGTGCCAGCAGCTTGGCCGTCAGCTACGAGCAGTACTTC
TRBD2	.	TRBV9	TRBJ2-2	CASSAGRVVDTGELFF	TGTGCCAGCAGCGCCGGGAGGGTAGTAGACACCGGGGAGCTGTTTTTT
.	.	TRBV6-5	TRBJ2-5	CASRGAGEETQYF	TGTGCCAGCAGGGGGGCAGGGGAAGAGACCCAGTACTTC
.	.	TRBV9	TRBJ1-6	CASSFRVGGSPLHF	TGTGCCAGCAGCTTCAGGGTCGGAGGATCACCCCTCCACTTT